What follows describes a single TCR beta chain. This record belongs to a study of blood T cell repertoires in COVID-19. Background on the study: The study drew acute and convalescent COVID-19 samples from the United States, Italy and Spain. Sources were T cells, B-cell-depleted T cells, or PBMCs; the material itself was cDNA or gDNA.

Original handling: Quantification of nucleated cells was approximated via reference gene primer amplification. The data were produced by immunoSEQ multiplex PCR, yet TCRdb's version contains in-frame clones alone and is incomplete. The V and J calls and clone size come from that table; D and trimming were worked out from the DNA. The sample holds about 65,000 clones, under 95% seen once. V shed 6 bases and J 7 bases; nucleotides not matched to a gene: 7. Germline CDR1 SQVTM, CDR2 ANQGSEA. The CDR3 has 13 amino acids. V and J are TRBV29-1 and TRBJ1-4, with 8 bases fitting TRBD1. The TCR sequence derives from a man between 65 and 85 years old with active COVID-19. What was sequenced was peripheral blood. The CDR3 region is CSVRQGMGEKLFF. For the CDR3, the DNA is TGCAGCGTACGACAGGGGATGGGTGAAAAACTGTTTTTT.